Reported below is one T cell receptor (beta chain). This entry comes from a study of human T cells and chemical hapten exposure. Background on the study: In the approximately 25-week study, patients were dosed weekly with diphenylcyclopropenone on the scalp throughout. Alopecia universalis, totalis or areata was present in patients who were mostly female. Variability of per-sample TCR yields stemmed mainly from small differences in pooled library volume.

V lost 0 bases and J 2 bases, leaving 11 bases between the germline ends. Germline V gene lookup returns CDR1 SGHVS and CDR2 FQNEAQ. The CDR3 sequence is 17 residues long. Regarding time point: pre-sensitization, week 0. Regarding treatment: therapeutic diphenylcyclopropenone sensitization with weekly scalp DPC. TCRdb used MiXCR to reprocess the RACE reads, holding one entry per CDR3 protein. The sample has roughly 90,000 distinct CDR3 sequences, 8% to 10% seen once. Sequencing used whole blood, obtained in connection with sensitization to the hapten diphenylcyclopropenone (DPC). The clonotype originates from a woman between 40 and 50 years old with alopecia areata. Some clones in this sample may be carry-over from other donors' samples. This chain connects TRBV7-8 to TRBJ1-6; D unresolved. The CDR3 is CASSLAGPGAYNSPLHF. CDR3 sequence (DNA): TGTGCCAGCAGCTTAGCAGGCCCCGGAGCCTATAATTCACCCCTCCACTTT.